This T cell receptor beta chain was sequenced in a study of blood T cell repertoires in COVID-19. Study details: T cells, B-cell-depleted T cells, or PBMCs provided the cDNA or gDNA that served as material.

Original handling: Reference gene primer amplification gave estimated nucleated cell counts. Measured with immunoSEQ multiplex PCR; TCRdb has only the in-frame clones, and not every one. That table is the source of V, J and clone size, and D and trimming were worked out from the DNA. This table holds about 160,000 clones, 77% found once. The J segment lost 4 bases and the V segment lost 5 bases, leaving 4 bases of the junction unmatched. The CDR3 is 13 residues long. CDR1 MNHEY and CDR2 SMNVEV come from the germline V gene (reference sequence). Sequenced input: peripheral blood. The gene calls are TRBV27 and TRBJ2-7; 8 nucleotides agree with TRBD1. The source of this sequence is a man in his 70s with acute or convalescent COVID-19. The CDR3 nucleotides are TGTGCCAGCAGTAAACGACAGGGGTACGAGCAGTACTTC. It specifies CASSKRQGYEQYF.